The 11 T cell receptor beta chains below all came from one sample that was sequenced in a study of blood T cell repertoires in COVID-19. The repertoire was sequenced with immunoSEQ multiplex PCR; TCRdb's copy has only in-frame clones and lacks some. The profile shows around 230,000 clones, about nine tenths of them singletons. Source material: PBMCs or T cells enriched from blood (not recorded which). The receptors originated from a woman aged 25-40 years who had recovered from COVID-19.

V gene TRBV19 combines with J gene TRBJ1-2; D is ambiguous. CDR1 is LNHDA and CDR2 is SQIVND in the germline V gene (reference sequence). The V end lost 3 bases, the J end lost 0 bases, and 14 bases lay between the germline ends. The CDR3 loop spans 16 amino acids. CDR3 sequence reads: CASSILTAGANYGYTF. CDR3 nucleotide sequence: TGTGCCAGTAGTATCCTAACAGCGGGAGCTAACTATGGCTACACCTTC. The whole variable domain, filled in from reference TRBV19 and TRBJ1-2, reads DGGITQSPKYLFRKEGQNVTLSCEQNLNHDAMYWYRQDPGQGLRLIYYSQIVNDFQKGDIAEGYSVSREKKESFPLTVTSAQKNPTAFYLCASSILTAGANYGYTFGSGTRLTVV.

This sequence joins TRBV7-3 and TRBJ2-3, with 10 bases lining up with TRBD2. This CDR3 is 14 amino acids long. The V gene's germline CDR1 is SGHTA and CDR2 FQGTGA. The ends lost 6 bases at V and 10 bases at J; junction bases unmatched: 10. For the CDR3, the DNA is TGTGCCAGCAGACCCGGGACTAGCGAGGGGGCGCAGTATTTT. Translation: CASRPGTSEGAQYF.

The genes are TRBV11-3 and TRBJ2-1; D is ambiguous. Trimming left V 0 bases short and J 8 bases short, with 5 bases between. In germline, CDR1 is SGHNT, CDR2 YENEEA. CDR3 length: 12 amino acids. This CDR3 is CASSLESDEQFF. CDR3 sequence (DNA): TGTGCCAGCAGCTTAGAGAGCGATGAGCAGTTCTTC.

About this clone itself: The sample carries other DNA sequences with the same CDR3. This rearrangement joins TRBV2 to TRBJ1-5; 8 nucleotides agree with TRBD1. Germline V CDR1 and CDR2: SNHLY, FYNNEI. This CDR3 has 13 amino acids. J was trimmed by 7 bases and V by 6 bases; bases with no gene match: 5. CDR3 sequence: CASSGQGGQPQHF. CDR3 sequence (DNA): TGTGCCAGCAGCGGACAGGGCGGGCAGCCCCAGCATTTT.

V gene TRBV9 combines with J gene TRBJ2-1; 9 bases fit TRBD1. V lost 4 bases, J lost 4 bases, and 6 bases stayed unmatched. Germline lookup yields CDR1 SGDLS and CDR2 YYNGEE. The CDR3 loop spans 15 amino acids. The CDR3 region has the DNA TGTGCCAGCAGCATCGGACAGGGGCGGTACAATGAGCAGTTCTTC. This encodes CASSIGQGRYNEQFF. Based on the CDR3 plus reference TRBV9 and TRBJ2-1, the full variable domain is DSGVTQTPKHLITATGQRVTLRCSPRSGDLSVYWYQQSLDQGLQFLIQYYNGEERAKGNILERFSAQQFPDLHSELNLSSLELGDSALYFCASSIGQGRYNEQFFGPGTRLTVL.

The chain links TRBV7-9 to TRBJ1-1; 8 nucleotides line up with TRBD1. The CDR3 is 16 amino acids. The V segment lost 5 bases and the J segment 1 base; nucleotides outside the gene matches: 9. Germline CDR1 reads SEHNR; CDR2 reads FQNEAQ (reference sequence). This CDR3 is CASSVATGEGNTEAFF. For the CDR3, the DNA is TGTGCCAGCAGCGTCGCGACAGGGGAGGGGAACACTGAAGCTTTCTTT.

The chain uses TRBV6-5 and TRBJ1-4, with 7 nucleotides matching TRBD1. In germline, CDR1 is MNHEY, CDR2 SVGAGI. V shed 0 bases, J shed 3 bases, and the junction held 4 bases outside the gene matches. The CDR3 is 16 amino acids. The CDR3 reads CASSYSQGVANEKLFF. CDR3 DNA sequence: TGTGCCAGCAGTTACTCTCAGGGGGTTGCTAATGAAAAACTGTTTTTT.

This chain joins TRBV5-1 and TRBJ2-5; D not certain. CDR1 is SGHRS, CDR2 YFSETQ, per germline. V shed 5 bases and J shed 2 bases, with 10 bases lying between them. This CDR3 has 13 amino acids. CDR3 DNA sequence: TGCGCCAGCAGTGGCCAGCGACAAGAGACCCAGTACTTC. Amino acid sequence: CASSGQRQETQYF.

The chain is built from TRBV19 and TRBJ2-1, with 9 bases identical to TRBD2. CDR1 LNHDA and CDR2 SQIVND come from the germline V gene (reference sequence). CDR3 length: 15 amino acids. With 5 bases clipped from V and 1 base from J, the junction kept 3 bases outside the gene matches. The CDR3 is CASSVRGGSYNEQFF. DNA for the CDR3: TGTGCCAGTAGTGTGCGGGGGGGTTCCTACAATGAGCAGTTCTTC.

This clone has just one count. The chain recombines TRBV6-5 with TRBJ2-5; TRBD2 agrees at 9 bases. Looked up from germline, CDR1 is MNHEY and CDR2 is SVGAGI. V was clipped by 6 bases and J by 5 bases; unmatched bases: 1. The CDR3 extends over 12 amino acids. The CDR3 DNA is TGTGCCAGCAGGCGGGGGGGGGAGACCCAGTACTTC. As protein: CASRRGGETQYF.

In this sample, this clone turned up a few times. CDR3 in DNA: TGTGCCAGTAGTGAAGACAGGGACAACGAGCAGTACTTC. Its protein is CASSEDRDNEQYF. This rearrangement joins TRBV19 to TRBJ2-7, with TRBD1 matching over 7 bases. With 5 bases clipped from V and 5 bases from J, the junction kept 6 bases outside the gene matches. Germline V lookup: CDR1 LNHDA, CDR2 SQIVND (reference sequence). The CDR3 has 13 residues. Complete variable domain (other parts from reference TRBV19 and TRBJ2-7): DGGITQSPKYLFRKEGQNVTLSCEQNLNHDAMYWYRQDPGQGLRLIYYSQIVNDFQKGDIAEGYSVSREKKESFPLTVTSAQKNPTAFYLCASSEDRDNEQYFGPGTRLTVT.